These 15 T cell receptor beta chains were all obtained from the same sample, sequenced in a study of blood T cell repertoires in COVID-19. Produced via immunoSEQ multiplex PCR; TCRdb's table is partial and in-frame only. Of around 140,000 clones in the sample, roughly four fifths are singletons; the top ten hold 4.5%. The sequenced material came from peripheral blood. All receptors come from a woman of 80 years or more with active or convalescent COVID-19.

This chain's CDR3 is CASSLSGGLEQYF. The CDR3 bases are TGTGCCAGCAGTTTGTCGGGGGGGCTTGAGCAGTACTTC. This sequence joins TRBV27 and TRBJ2-7, with 8 bases fitting TRBD2. V shed 3 bases, J shed 7 bases, and the junction held 5 bases outside the gene matches. The CDR3 loop spans 13 amino acids. Germline assignment: CDR1 MNHEY and CDR2 SMNVEV (reference sequence).

V and J are TRBV19 and TRBJ2-3, with 8 nucleotides matching TRBD1. V lost 9 bases to trimming and J lost 3 bases; unmatched junction nucleotides: 8. The CDR3 runs to 14 residues. Germline V gene sequence: CDR1 LNHDA, CDR2 SQIVND (reference sequence). The CDR3: CARGGQGGTDTQYF. CDR3 sequence (DNA): TGTGCCAGAGGAGGACAGGGTGGGACAGATACGCAGTATTTT. The full variable domain, with the rest looked up from reference TRBV19 and TRBJ2-3, is DGGITQSPKYLFRKEGQNVTLSCEQNLNHDAMYWYRQDPGQGLRLIYYSQIVNDFQKGDIAEGYSVSREKKESFPLTVTSAQKNPTAFYLCARGGQGGTDTQYFGPGTRLTVL.

V usage is TRBV14 and J usage is TRBJ1-2; D is perhaps TRBD1 (5 bases). V was clipped by 0 bases and J by 4 bases, with 15 bases between them. Per the germline V gene, CDR1 is SGHDN and CDR2 is FVKESK. CDR3 length: 16 residues. Written as DNA, the CDR3 is TGTGCCAGCAGCCAAGACCCCGGGGGGGGGTTCTATGGCTACACCTTC. It translates to CASSQDPGGGFYGYTF.

This clone showed up just a few times. In the same sample, other DNA sequences code for this CDR3. V usage is TRBV28 and J usage is TRBJ1-2; weak D call: TRBD1 (5 bases). Trimming took 5 bases from V and 4 from J, leaving 11 bases between them. CDR1 MDHEN and CDR2 SYDVKM come from the germline V gene. This CDR3 has 13 amino acids. In DNA, the CDR3 is TGTGCCAGCAGTCCTGACAGATCCTATGGCTACACCTTC. The encoded protein is CASSPDRSYGYTF.

This clone was observed a single time. The V gene is TRBV10-1, the J gene TRBJ1-5; 8 nucleotides align to TRBD1. This CDR3 contains 16 residues. Trimming at V came to 5 bases and at J to 4 bases, leaving 10 bases not matched to a gene. Germline V lookup: CDR1 WNHNN, CDR2 SYGVQD (reference sequence). CDR3: CASSSSGGGSNQPQHF. The CDR3 coding sequence is TGCGCCAGCAGTAGTTCAGGGGGCGGTTCAAATCAGCCCCAGCATTTT.

This rearrangement joins TRBV28 to TRBJ1-2, with D perhaps matching TRBD1 (6 bases). The CDR3 is 15 amino acids. Looked up from germline, CDR1 is MDHEN and CDR2 is SYDVKM. V dropped 5 bases and J dropped 4 bases, with 17 bases sitting between them. CDR3 bases: TGTGCCAGCAGTGGCGAAACAGGGCTCGCCTATGGCTACACCTTC. It is translated as CASSGETGLAYGYTF.

The chain has TRBV19 and TRBJ1-5; possible D gene TRBD1, 5 bases. The length of the CDR3 is 14 residues. Trimming pared 9 bases from V and 2 bases from J, leaving 14 bases between. Germline V gene sequence: CDR1 LNHDA, CDR2 SQIVND (reference sequence). The CDR3 spells CASAGSGGNQPQHF. The CDR3 coding sequence is TGTGCCAGCGCAGGTTCGGGGGGCAATCAGCCCCAGCATTTT.

The chain carries TRBV5-6 and TRBJ2-7, with a possible D match to TRBD1 (6 bases). Germline V lookup: CDR1 SGHDT, CDR2 YYEEEE. The V and J ends lost 4 bases and 1 base respectively, with 9 bases between them. This CDR3 comprises 13 residues. For the CDR3, the DNA is TGTGCCAGCAGCCAGACAGGTTCCTACGAGCAGTACTTC. It specifies CASSQTGSYEQYF.

There are a few counts of this clone. V and J are TRBV14 and TRBJ1-4; D is possibly TRBD1 (6 bases). This CDR3 has 15 amino acids. Germline-derived CDR1 and CDR2 are SGHDN and FVKESK. Trimming removed 2 bases at V and 7 bases at J, with 14 bases between. The CDR3 spells CASSQKPGAGEKLFF. CDR3 sequence (DNA): TGTGCCAGCAGCCAAAAACCAGGGGCTGGTGAAAAACTGTTTTTT.

The chain couples TRBV4-2 to TRBJ2-1; D remains unclear. Germline values: CDR1 LGHNA, CDR2 YNFKEQ. V was cut by 0 bases and J by 0 bases, with 12 bases left in between. The CDR3 has 17 residues. The CDR3 DNA follows: TGTGCCAGCAGCCAAGATGGGCACACGAGCTCCTACAATGAGCAGTTCTTC. This sequence encodes CASSQDGHTSSYNEQFF.

V gene TRBV11-2 combines with J gene TRBJ2-1; a weak D match, TRBD2 (5 bases). The germline gives CDR1 SGHAT, CDR2 FQNNGV. This CDR3 contains 17 residues. Trimming left V 1 base short and J 2 bases short, with 15 bases between. The CDR3: CASSLGVAYGAYNEQFF. For the CDR3, the DNA is TGTGCCAGCAGCTTAGGGGTGGCCTACGGGGCCTACAATGAGCAGTTCTTC.

The chain joins TRBV7-8 to TRBJ2-1; 8 positions agree with TRBD2. CDR1 and CDR2 (germline): SGHVS, FQNEAQ. This CDR3 region has 16 residues. V lost 5 bases to trimming and J lost 10 bases; unmatched junction nucleotides: 16. The CDR3 here is CASSALERGLSSEQFF. The CDR3 bases are TGTGCCAGCAGCGCGTTGGAGCGGGGGCTCTCCTCGGAGCAGTTCTTC. The whole variable domain, filled in from reference TRBV7-8 and TRBJ2-1, reads GAGVSQSPRYKVAKRGQDVALRCDPISGHVSLFWYQQALGQGPEFLTYFQNEAQLDKSGLPSDRFFAERPEGSVSTLKIQRTQQEDSAVYLCASSALERGLSSEQFFGPGTRLTVL.

The J gene is TRBJ2-7, the V gene TRBV2; 7 positions match TRBD1. The CDR3 contains 16 residues. Germline CDR1 and CDR2: SNHLY and FYNNEI. V shed 3 bases, J shed 2 bases, and the junction held 10 bases outside the gene matches. Here the CDR3 reads CASSDSSGTVAYEQYF. The CDR3 DNA sequence: TGTGCCAGCAGTGATTCGTCTGGGACAGTTGCCTACGAGCAGTACTTC.

The chain joins TRBV7-9 to TRBJ2-4; TRBD2 aligns across 13 bases. The CDR3 covers 19 residues. The ends lost 4 bases at V and 0 bases at J; junction bases unmatched: 9. CDR1 is SEHNR, CDR2 FQNEAQ, per germline (reference sequence). CDR3 nucleotide sequence: TGTGCCAGCAGCTCCGGACTAGCGGGGGATTTAGTAGCCAAAAACATTCAGTACTTC. As protein: CASSSGLAGDLVAKNIQYF.

The rearrangement uses TRBV5-1 and TRBJ2-3; the match to TRBD2 covers 9 bases. The junction had 2 bases not matched to a gene; V was cut back by 0 bases and J by 0 bases. The CDR3 is 16 amino acids. Per germline, CDR1 SGHRS and CDR2 YFSETQ. The CDR3 DNA is TGCGCCAGCAGCTTGGGACTAGCGGCTAGCACAGATACGCAGTATTTT. Translating it yields CASSLGLAASTDTQYF.